Listed here are 32 T cell receptor beta chains from one sample, sequenced in a study of cytomegalovirus exposure and HLA in healthy donors. Primers: 60 Vbeta forward and 13 Jbeta reverse. Sequencing was performed with immunoSEQ multiplex PCR; in TCRdb, only in-frame clones are kept and a portion is missing. The sample records 45,000 to 75,000 clones, roughly 70% being singletons. Sequenced: PBMCs. The receptors stem from a woman aged 55-75 years in good health and CMV-seropositive.

In its sample, this clone was seen once. V gene TRBV12-2 combines with J gene TRBJ1-1. TRBV12-2 is classified as a pseudogene. The CDR3 is made up of 18 amino acids. The CDR3 loop is CASRLATPGGGENTEAFF. CDR3 in DNA: TGTGCAAGTCGCTTAGCCACGCCGGGGGGAGGAGAGAACACTGAAGCTTTCTTT.

This chain connects TRBV30 to TRBJ2-7; 7 nucleotides align to TRBD1. V shed 4 bases and J 0 bases; nucleotides not matched to a gene: 9. CDR1 and CDR2 from the germline V gene are GTSNPN and SVGIG (reference sequence). There are 15 residues in the CDR3. The CDR3 DNA sequence: TGTGCCTGGAAATATACCGGGACAGTCTCCTACGAGCAGTACTTC. Residues: CAWKYTGTVSYEQYF.

This clone was seen a single time. V and J are TRBV4-3 and TRBJ1-4; D is undetermined. The V gene lost 4 bases and the J gene lost 3 bases, with 12 bases spanning the gap. This CDR3 has 15 residues. Germline lookup yields CDR1 LGHNA and CDR2 YSLEER. The CDR3 DNA reads as TGCGCCAGCAGCCTTTTTTTCGGGGCTAATGAAAAACTGTTTTTT. It is translated as CASSLFFGANEKLFF.

This chain links TRBV6-5 with TRBJ1-4; 7 nucleotides align to TRBD1. After removal of 4 bases from V and 8 bases from J, the junction contained 10 bases not matched to a gene. CDR1 is MNHEY and CDR2 is SVGAGI in the germline V gene. There are 15 residues in the CDR3. The CDR3 DNA reads as TGTGCCAGCAGTTTGGTAGGGGGCGCGGGGGAAAAACTGTTTTTT. It is translated as CASSLVGGAGEKLFF.

The gene calls are TRBV7-2 and TRBJ1-2; 7 nucleotides align to TRBD1. Trimming took 2 bases from V and 8 from J; bases not matched to a gene: 8. The CDR3 runs 14 residues. Per the germline V gene, CDR1 is SGHTA and CDR2 is FQGNSA. The CDR3 DNA reads TGTGCCAGCAGCTTATCAGAGGGGGCGCGGGGCTACACCTTC. Translation: CASSLSEGARGYTF.

In regard to this clone: At one end the junction does not follow the germline gene, possibly because of a read error. This rearrangement joins TRBV7-7 to TRBJ1-1, with 7 bases identical to TRBD1. Germline values: CDR1 SSHAT, CDR2 FNYEAQ (reference sequence). The CDR3 loop spans 16 amino acids. The CDR3 nucleotides are TGTGCTAGCAGTCCCTCCCCCCAGGGGGAGAACACTGAAGCTTTCTTT. Its protein is CASSPSPQGENTEAFF.

The chain uses TRBV5-8 and TRBJ1-4; D unresolved. V was pared by 5 bases and J by 8 bases, with 19 bases between. The germline V gene has CDR1 SGHTS and CDR2 YDEGEE. CDR3 length equals 15 residues. For the CDR3, the DNA is TGTGCCAGCAGAAATCGGGCCCCCCGAGGGGAAAAACTGTTTTTT. It is translated as CASRNRAPRGEKLFF.

The chain employs TRBV19 and TRBJ1-5, with 10 bases fitting TRBD1. Per the germline V gene, CDR1 is LNHDA and CDR2 is SQIVND (reference sequence). V was clipped by 4 bases and J by 0 bases; unmatched bases: 3. This CDR3 comprises 16 residues. The CDR3 is CASSTGTGVSNQPQHF. The DNA for the CDR3 is TGTGCCAGTAGTACCGGGACAGGGGTTAGCAATCAGCCCCAGCATTTT.

V usage is TRBV29-1 and J usage is TRBJ1-1, with D possibly being TRBD1 (5 bases). The V gene lost 5 bases and the J gene lost 1 base, with 8 bases spanning the gap. CDR1 SQVTM and CDR2 ANQGSEA come from the germline V gene. The CDR3 runs 12 residues. CDR3 sequence: CSVSTGNTEAFF. The CDR3 DNA sequence: TGCAGCGTTTCCACAGGGAACACTGAAGCTTTCTTT. The full variable domain, completed using reference TRBV29-1 and TRBJ1-1, is SAVISQKPSRDICQRGTSLTIQCQVDSQVTMMFWYRQQPGQSLTLIATANQGSEATYESGFVIDKFPISRPNLTFSTLTVSNMSPEDSSIYLCSVSTGNTEAFFGQGTRLTVV.

V is TRBV4-3 and J is TRBJ1-2, with TRBD1 as a possible D gene (5 bases). This CDR3 is built from 13 residues. Germline loops: CDR1 LGHNA, CDR2 YSLEER. V was cut by 4 bases and J by 8 bases, with 14 bases left in between. The CDR3 protein is CASSRTGGEGYTF. In nucleotides, the CDR3 is TGCGCCAGCAGCCGAACCGGGGGAGAGGGCTACACCTTC.

This chain connects TRBV7-9 to TRBJ2-1; 10 nucleotides match TRBD1. V gave up 5 bases and J gave up 7 bases; unmatched junction bases: 11. The CDR3 has 16 residues. The germline V gene encodes CDR1 SEHNR and CDR2 FQNEAQ (reference sequence). In DNA, the CDR3 is TGTGCCAGCAGCACCCGGACAGGGGGAGGTAGGAATGAGCAGTTCTTC. This codes for CASSTRTGGGRNEQFF. Full variable domain (outside the CDR3, taken from reference TRBV7-9 and TRBJ2-1): DTGVSQNPRHKITKRGQNVTFRCDPISEHNRLYWYRQTLGQGPEFLTYFQNEAQLEKSRLLSDRFSAERPKGSFSTLEIQRTEQGDSAMYLCASSTRTGGGRNEQFFGPGTRLTVL.

The rearrangement uses TRBV2 and TRBJ1-5; weak D call: TRBD1 (6 bases). V lost 6 bases to trimming and J lost 4 bases, with 10 bases between them. CDR1 is SNHLY and CDR2 is FYNNEI in the germline V gene. This CDR3 region has 13 residues. The CDR3 sequence is CASRGHPNQPQHF. As DNA, the CDR3 is TGTGCCAGCAGGGGACATCCTAATCAGCCCCAGCATTTT.

The chain uses TRBV7-2 and TRBJ2-1; tentatively, D is TRBD1 (6 bases). This CDR3 has 14 amino acids. The ends were cut back, 5 bases at V and 10 bases at J, with 18 bases in the middle. Germline loops: CDR1 SGHTA, CDR2 FQGNSA. The CDR3 DNA reads TGTGCCAGCAGCCCCTCGCCACAGGGTAGCGAGCAGTTCTTC. Translation gives CASSPSPQGSEQFF. The full variable domain, in which reference TRBV7-2 and TRBJ2-1 provide the parts outside the CDR3, is GAGVSQSPSNKVTEKGKDVELRCDPISGHTALYWYRQSLGQGLEFLIYFQGNSAPDKSGLPSDRFSAERTGGSVSTLTIQRTQQEDSAVYLCASSPSPQGSEQFFGPGTRLTVL.

The rearrangement links TRBV7-2 to TRBJ1-2; possibly TRBD1 for D (5 bases). The CDR3 runs 14 residues. The V gene's germline CDR1 is SGHTA and CDR2 FQGNSA. With 1 base removed from V and 5 bases from J, the gap between germline ends came to 11 bases. The CDR3 loop reads CASSLDHGGYGYTF. Written as DNA, the CDR3 is TGTGCCAGCAGCTTAGATCACGGGGGTTATGGCTACACCTTC.

CDR3 loop: CASSEKITGNEKLFF. Written as DNA, the CDR3 is TGTGCCAGCAGTGAAAAGATTACAGGCAATGAAAAACTGTTTTTT. The chain is built from TRBV25-1 and TRBJ1-4; perhaps TRBD1 as D (5 bases). Germline V gene data show CDR1 as MGHDK and CDR2 as SYGVNS. The V and J ends lost 2 bases and 5 bases respectively, with 12 bases between them. This CDR3 has 15 amino acids.

This chain uses TRBV9 with TRBJ2-2; 8 nucleotides match TRBD2. This CDR3 comprises 17 residues. J lost 4 bases, V lost 4 bases, and 12 bases had no gene match. Germline V gene data show CDR1 as SGDLS and CDR2 as YYNGEE. In DNA form, the CDR3 reads TGTGCCAGCAGCCCAAGGGCGGGGGGTATCGGCACCGGGGAGCTGTTTTTT. It specifies CASSPRAGGIGTGELFF.

V usage is TRBV10-2 and J usage is TRBJ1-3; D unresolved. Germline lookup yields CDR1 WSHSY and CDR2 SAAADI. The CDR3 is 13 amino acids. V was pared by 8 bases and J by 1 base, with 9 bases between. CDR3 in DNA: TGCGCCAGCGGAGGAGGGTCTGGAAACACCATATATTTT. As protein: CASGGGSGNTIYF.

This chain links TRBV7-8 with TRBJ2-1; 9 bases are shared with TRBD1. CDR1 is SGHVS and CDR2 is FQNEAQ in the germline V gene. The junction had 5 bases not matched to a gene; V was cut back by 1 base and J by 10 bases. The CDR3 contains 14 residues. CDR3 in DNA: TGTGCCAGCAGCTTAGTGGGACAGGGTAGAGAGCAGTTCTTC. Amino acid sequence: CASSLVGQGREQFF.

The chain recombines TRBV28 with TRBJ1-3; D is ambiguous. The CDR3 is 13 residues long. The V end lost 2 bases, the J end lost 2 bases, and 4 bases lay between the germline ends. Germline CDR1 is MDHEN and CDR2 is SYDVKM. The DNA of the CDR3 is TGTGCCAGCAGTTTAGAGGCTGGAAACACCATATATTTT. Its translation: CASSLEAGNTIYF.

This clone showed up just a few times. The rearrangement joins TRBV19 to TRBJ1-3, with 8 positions matching TRBD1. The CDR3 extends over 16 amino acids. J was trimmed by 0 bases and V by 8 bases; bases with no gene match: 9. The germline CDR1 and CDR2 sequences are LNHDA and SQIVND (reference sequence). CDR3 region: CASSEVTGVSGNTIYF. Written as DNA, the CDR3 is TGTGCCAGTTCTGAAGTGACAGGGGTCTCTGGAAACACCATATATTTT.

In its sample, this clone is medium-sized. The chain employs TRBV18 and TRBJ2-1; 7 bases are a match to TRBD1. The germline V gene encodes CDR1 KGHSH and CDR2 LQKENI. V lost 3 bases and J lost 8; bases outside the gene matches: 7. The CDR3 totals 14 residues. The CDR3 spells CASSPRTGIDEQFF. Written as DNA, the CDR3 is TGTGCCAGCTCACCGAGGACAGGTATCGATGAGCAGTTCTTC.

The V and J genes are TRBV6-5 and TRBJ1-1; weak D call: TRBD1 (5 bases). V lost 8 bases, J lost 3 bases, and 16 bases lay in between. CDR1 and CDR2 (germline): MNHEY, SVGAGI. This CDR3 comprises 14 residues. The CDR3 sequence: CASAGGKLDTEAFF. As DNA, the CDR3 is TGTGCCAGCGCCGGGGGGAAATTGGACACTGAAGCTTTCTTT.

Only a few counts were recorded for this clone. The V and J genes are TRBV6-5 and TRBJ1-2; no definite D call. This CDR3 has 14 residues. Germline loops: CDR1 MNHEY, CDR2 SVGAGI. With 5 bases removed from V and 4 bases from J, the gap between germline ends came to 14 bases. The CDR3 is CASSPTGGIYGYTF. The CDR3 DNA is TGTGCCAGCAGTCCTACGGGAGGGATCTATGGCTACACCTTC.

This sequence joins TRBV6-1 and TRBJ1-1; D remains unclear. The CDR3 extends over 13 amino acids. V lost 0 bases and J 5 bases, leaving 7 bases between the germline ends. Germline CDR1 MNHNS, CDR2 SASEGT. The CDR3 DNA follows: TGTGCCAGCAGTGAAGCGCGCCGGACTGAAGCTTTCTTT. Translation gives CASSEARRTEAFF.

V and J are TRBV4-3 and TRBJ2-3; D remains ambiguous. V gave up 0 bases and J gave up 3 bases, with 7 bases separating them. The V gene's germline CDR1 is LGHNA and CDR2 YSLEER. This CDR3 contains 14 residues. CDR3 bases: TGCGCCAGCAGCCAAGATTCTGTGACAGATACGCAGTATTTT. Protein sequence: CASSQDSVTDTQYF.

This clone is a singleton in its sample. The chain employs TRBV9 and TRBJ2-1; 10 bases align to TRBD1. The CDR3 sequence is 15 residues long. V dropped 3 bases and J dropped 2; count of bases not matched to a gene: 2. Germline-derived CDR1 and CDR2 are SGDLS and YYNGEE. In DNA, the CDR3 is TGTGCCAGCAGCGCGGGACAGGGGACCTACAATGAGCAGTTCTTC. Encoded protein: CASSAGQGTYNEQFF.

The gene calls are TRBV5-1 and TRBJ1-6; 11 bases map to TRBD1. This CDR3 spans 16 amino acids. Germline V gene data show CDR1 as SGHRS and CDR2 as YFSETQ. Trimming cost V 6 bases and J 7 bases; bases outside gene matches: 9. CDR3 bases: TGCGCCAGCACACCCGGGACAGGGGGTCCCAATTCACCCCTCCACTTT. As protein: CASTPGTGGPNSPLHF.

The chain uses TRBV27 and TRBJ2-3; D is undetermined. Germline assignment: CDR1 MNHEY and CDR2 SMNVEV (reference sequence). Trimming left V 5 bases short and J 9 bases short, with 15 bases between. The CDR3 totals 13 residues. In DNA, the CDR3 is TGTGCCAGCAGTCCACTTGACAAATTAACGCAGTATTTT. Its translation is CASSPLDKLTQYF.

This clone showed up just once. The genes are TRBV18 and TRBJ1-1; D might be TRBD1 (5 bases). The CDR3 sequence is 15 residues long. CDR1 is KGHSH and CDR2 is LQKENI in the germline V gene. Trimming pared 5 bases from V and 3 bases from J, leaving 16 bases between. For the CDR3, the DNA is TGTGCCAGCTCAGCTCAGGGTGGGGGGGACACTGAAGCTTTCTTT. It yields the protein CASSAQGGGDTEAFF.

The chain recombines TRBV5-1 with TRBJ2-5, with 11 bases lining up with TRBD2. Trimming removed 7 bases from V and 2 bases from J; junction bases left unmatched: 7. CDR1 is SGHRS and CDR2 is YFSETQ in the germline V gene. There are 15 residues in the CDR3. The CDR3 spells CASCHSGGDQETQYF. The CDR3 bases are TGCGCCAGCTGTCATAGCGGGGGGGATCAAGAGACCCAGTACTTC.

V and J are TRBV15 and TRBJ1-4; D may be TRBD1 (6 bases). V was shortened by 5 bases and J by 2 bases, with 12 bases between the two germline ends. The CDR3 loop spans 15 amino acids. Germline loops: CDR1 LNHNV, CDR2 YYDKDF (reference sequence). This CDR3 reads CATSGIRGTNEKLFF. CDR3 coding DNA: TGTGCCACCAGCGGGATAAGGGGGACTAATGAAAAACTGTTTTTT.

This chain uses TRBV4-2 with TRBJ2-5; D gene uncertain. The CDR3 sequence is 14 residues long. The germline V gene encodes CDR1 LGHNA and CDR2 YNFKEQ. Deletions cut 1 base from V and 2 bases from J, with 8 bases between. CDR3 sequence reads: CASSQGDKQETQYF. For the CDR3, the DNA is TGTGCCAGCAGCCAAGGTGACAAACAAGAGACCCAGTACTTC.